Listed below are T cell receptor beta chains from one sample, sequenced in a study of T cell repertoires and HLA-DP antigens. These receptors lack a known antigen. Sequencing used immunoSEQ multiplex PCR; TCRdb keeps in-frame clones, though not all of them. This table has approximately 100,000 clones, roughly 86% appearing once. Material: CD4+ T cells from PBMCs. Source of these receptors: a man between 45 and 60 years old in good health and CMV-seronegative. Both conserved end residues are part of each CDR3. D genes are given only for firm matches. Size is stated for part of the rows, as once, few or many counts, or as a class when the clone is expanded.

abundance,d_gene,j_gene,v_gene,len,CDR3aa,CDR3nt
once,-,TRBJ2-5,TRBV28,14,CASSFLGVGETQYF,TGTGCCAGCAGTTTTTTGGGAGTCGGAGAGACCCAGTACTTC
-,-,TRBJ1-1,TRBV7-8,14,CASSLRTGNTEAFF,TGTGCCAGCAGCCTCCGGACGGGGAACACTGAAGCTTTCTTT
once,-,TRBJ2-1,TRBV28,11,CASSFRRDRFF,TGTGCCAGCAGTTTTCGCCGGGATAGGTTCTTC
-,TRBD2,TRBJ2-7,TRBV6-5,15,CASRPGLAGDYEQYF,TGTGCCAGCAGACCCGGACTAGCGGGAGACTACGAGCAGTACTTC
-,-,TRBJ2-3,TRBV4-1,17,CASSQLLTGMRTDTQYF,TGCGCCAGCAGCCAACTTTTGACAGGAATGCGGACAGATACGCAGTATTTT
-,-,TRBJ2-7,TRBV11-2,14,CASSLLSVDYEQYF,TGTGCCAGCAGCTTACTTTCAGTAGACTACGAGCAGTACTTC
once,TRBD2,TRBJ2-1,TRBV7-6,15,CASSPLAGVGNEQFF,TGTGCCAGCAGCCCCCTGGCGGGGGTTGGGAATGAGCAGTTCTTC
-,-,TRBJ1-3,TRBV7-2,13,CASRQGQENTIYF,TGTGCCAGCAGGCAGGGCCAGGAAAACACCATATATTTT
-,-,TRBJ1-1,TRBV21-1,12,CASSKVSGEAFF,TGTGCCAGCAGCAAAGTCAGCGGCGAAGCTTTCTTT
-,TRBD1,TRBJ1-2,TRBV29-1,13,CSVVTRGLDGYTF,TGCAGCGTTGTGACCAGGGGGCTGGACGGCTACACCTTC
-,-,TRBJ2-5,TRBV27,13,CASSPPYQETQYF,TGTGCCAGCAGTCCACCTTACCAAGAGACCCAGTACTTC
-,TRBD1,TRBJ1-2,TRBV25-1,15,CASSEYRTGWSGYTF,TGTGCCAGCAGTGAATACCGGACAGGATGGAGTGGCTACACCTTC
-,-,TRBJ1-5,TRBV6-6,14,CASSYAARNQPQHF,TGTGCCAGCAGTTACGCGGCTCGCAATCAGCCCCAGCATTTT
-,-,TRBJ2-2,TRBV30,15,CAWRGDSSNTGELFF,TGTGCCTGGAGAGGTGACAGCTCGAACACCGGGGAGCTGTTTTTT
-,-,TRBJ2-7,TRBV6-6,13,CASSYPGVNEQYF,TGTGCCAGCAGTTATCCGGGTGTGAACGAGCAGTACTTC
once,TRBD2,TRBJ2-7,TRBV25-1,15,CASSAGTSGRYEQYF,TGTGCCAGCAGTGCAGGGACTAGCGGGAGATACGAGCAGTACTTC
-,-,TRBJ2-5,TRBV30,14,CAWDRAGIKETQYF,TGTGCCTGGGACAGGGCGGGAATCAAAGAGACCCAGTACTTC
-,-,TRBJ1-1,TRBV7-8,15,CASSLGLGPNTEAFF,TGTGCCAGCAGCTTAGGACTGGGGCCCAACACTGAAGCTTTCTTT
-,TRBD1,TRBJ2-7,TRBV19,14,CASSRTGGGYEQYF,TGTGCCAGTAGTCGCACAGGGGGCGGATACGAGCAGTACTTC
-,-,TRBJ2-3,TRBV6-1,12,CALSEMGDTQYF,TGTGCCCTTAGCGAGATGGGAGATACGCAGTATTTT
-,-,TRBJ1-2,TRBV14,14,CASSQERGFYGYTF,TGTGCCAGCAGCCAAGAGAGAGGGTTCTATGGCTACACCTTC
-,TRBD2,TRBJ2-1,TRBV10-3,14,CAISDVAGGYEQFF,TGTGCCATCAGTGACGTAGCGGGAGGATATGAGCAGTTCTTC
-,TRBD1,TRBJ2-7,TRBV7-2,15,CASSLTRQGTYEQYF,TGTGCCAGCAGCTTAACCCGACAGGGCACCTACGAGCAGTACTTC